This TCR beta chain was obtained from a study of CD8 T cells in Susac syndrome. Across the study: Blood was drawn from patients with Susac syndrome. At that point, they were therapy-naive, on corticosteroids, or on intravenous immunoglobulin alone.

This CDR3 region has 15 residues. Germline V gene sequence: CDR1 DFQATT, CDR2 SNEGSKA (reference sequence). The ends lost 3 bases at V and 7 bases at J; junction bases unmatched: 13. Random hexamers were used to reverse transcribe the RNA input (about 0.45 to 1 ug). Amplification of TCR beta CDR3 used immunoSEQ multiplex PCR across 54 Vbeta and 13 Jbeta. In TCRdb, the immunoSEQ multiplex PCR reads were re-called with MiXCR into one record per CDR3 protein. The sample yields approximately 77,000 distinct CDR3 sequences, 85% to 95% seen once. All included Susac syndrome patients satisfied recently defined diagnostic criteria for definite or probable disease.

Sequenced: CD4+ T cells from PBMCs. The receptor's source is a human donor with Susac syndrome. V gene TRBV20-1 combines with J gene TRBJ2-7; 9 bases are a match to TRBD1. CDR3 nucleotides: TGCAGTGCTAGCTGGAGGGGACAGGGTGCGGGGGAGCAGTACTTC. Its protein is CSASWRGQGAGEQYF.